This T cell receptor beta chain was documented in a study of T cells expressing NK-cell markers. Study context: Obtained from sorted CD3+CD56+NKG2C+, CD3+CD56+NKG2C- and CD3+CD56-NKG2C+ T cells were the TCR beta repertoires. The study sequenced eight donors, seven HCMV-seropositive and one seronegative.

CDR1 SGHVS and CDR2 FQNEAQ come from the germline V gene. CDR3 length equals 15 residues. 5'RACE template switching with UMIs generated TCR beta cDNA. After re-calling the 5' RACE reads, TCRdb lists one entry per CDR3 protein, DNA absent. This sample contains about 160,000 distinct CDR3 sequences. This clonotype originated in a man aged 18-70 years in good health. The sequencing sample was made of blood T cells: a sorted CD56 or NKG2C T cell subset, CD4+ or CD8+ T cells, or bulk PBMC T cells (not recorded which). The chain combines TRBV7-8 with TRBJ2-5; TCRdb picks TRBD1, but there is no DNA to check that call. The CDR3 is CASSLGNRGPETQYF.